This T cell receptor (beta chain) emerged from a study of OX40 agonist ivuxolimab in advanced cancers. Study-level background: Dose-escalation patients' cancers were hepatocellular carcinoma, melanoma, renal cell or head and neck cancer.

The CDR3 extends over 16 amino acids. The J segment lost 7 bases and the V segment lost 3 bases, leaving 6 bases of the junction unmatched. Per germline, CDR1 MDHEN and CDR2 SYDVKM. Comment on this clone: What it binds is unknown.

If patients had autoimmune disease history or systemic immunosuppression, they were excluded. The sampling schedule covered blood at baseline, cycle 4 day 1, and cycle 7 day 1. Only in-frame clones appear in the TCRdb table, and some are missing; sequencing was by immunoSEQ multiplex PCR. The table includes tens of thousands of clones, about 82% detected once. Study conclusions and caveats: Determination of antigen specificity was not performed for the expanded peripheral T cells.

The sample in question was CD4+ or CD8+ T cells sorted from blood, obtained in a trial of the OX40 agonist ivuxolimab. The J gene is TRBJ2-3, the V gene TRBV28; TRBD2 agrees at 14 bases. The receptor was isolated from an adult with an advanced solid tumor such as melanoma, head and neck, liver or kidney cancer. DNA of the CDR3: TGTGCCAGCAGTTTGCTAGGGACTAGCGGGAGAAATACGCAGTATTTT. This translates into CASSLLGTSGRNTQYF.